The T cell receptor beta chain described here comes from a study of glioma-infiltrating T cells after dendritic cell vaccination (dated by TCRdb to 2016 to 2017). With respect to the entire study: Of the 15 glioblastoma patients in the cohort, all drawn from Phase I and II dendritic cell vaccination trials, 9 were newly diagnosed and 6 had recurrent disease. Autologous tumor lysate-pulsed dendritic cell vaccination was administered to the patients between the early 2000s and the early 2010s. The vaccine was prepared from monocyte-derived dendritic cells that were cultured for 6 to 7 days with IL-4 and GM-CSF and then pulsed overnight with autologous tumor lysate. Each patient was given three intradermal dendritic cell vaccine injections, spaced two weeks apart, in the arm below the axilla. Deep sequencing of TCR beta CDR3 regions was used to quantify tumor-infiltrating lymphocyte content and compare tumor and blood repertoires in dendritic cell-vaccinated glioblastoma patients. Survival after dendritic cell vaccination was correlated with TCR sequencing metrics, such as TIL content and the overlap between tumor and blood repertoires.

Notes on this clone: Its recognized antigen is unknown. No base-level quality is on record; no much larger clone is a single base apart.

The immunoSEQ assay amplified TCRB CDR3 regions from 1.5 to 2.5 micrograms of genomic DNA, or from all available DNA when less than that amount was available. For multiplex PCR, 60 forward primers for TCR V beta segments and 13 reverse primers for J beta segments were used. Synthetic control templates were spiked into each sample at limiting dilution to estimate reads per starting template. Reads of 87 bp were generated by sequencing on the Illumina HiSeq System. The source study handled its data this way. To remove PCR and sequencing errors, closely related sequences were merged with a nearest neighbor algorithm. TCR overlap was defined as the percentage of unique tumor TCR beta sequences that were also present in the same patient's peripheral blood. Entries here come from immuneACCESS through TCRdb and include only in-frame sequences with V and J called. Some clones fail to appear in such tables; in the studies checked, an unresolved V gene covers under half of the shortfall, and the cause of the remainder is unknown. V and J calls and clone size follow that table, whereas D and trimming were derived from the DNA. Recorded for this sample are under 100,000 clones; about 85% of them occurred a single time. Of the sample, about 3.2% falls within the top ten clones.

Patients were selected on the basis of adequate residual fresh-frozen tumor tissue and more than two years of available survival data. None of the glioblastoma patients carried an isocitrate dehydrogenase mutation, although molecular status otherwise varied. PBMC were collected before vaccination, two weeks after the third vaccination, and at tumor progression when it occurred. Genomic DNA was extracted with the Qiagen DNeasy Blood extraction Kit. The study at large found these results: No direct relationship between TCR clonality and survival was found, suggesting that a diverse polyclonal response may matter. After dendritic cell vaccination, a higher estimated pretreatment TIL content predicted longer time to progression and longer overall survival. The response model built on TCR overlap across three groups was characterized as speculative, with prospective validation still needed. The cohort was small and heterogeneous, with few patients having full blood and tumor sets and even fewer initial-recurrent tumor pairs.

This specimen consisted of blood, obtained before dendritic cell vaccination. The TCR was taken from a human donor with glioblastoma.

The sequenced DNA is TGTGCCAGTAGTATTGTTCTAGCGGGAGAGACCCAGTACTTC. Its coded protein is CASSIVLAGETQYF. The chain is made from TRBV19 and TRBJ2-5, with 8 bases matching TRBD2. From the cysteine up to the phenylalanine, the CDR3 has a length of 14 residues. Just the 42-base CDR3 DNA is kept, in frame starting at base 1. Relative to germline, V is missing 3 bases and J is missing 4 bases, with 4 bases of the junction outside any gene match. As encoded in the germline V gene (reference sequence), CDR1 is LNHDA while CDR2 is SQIVND.